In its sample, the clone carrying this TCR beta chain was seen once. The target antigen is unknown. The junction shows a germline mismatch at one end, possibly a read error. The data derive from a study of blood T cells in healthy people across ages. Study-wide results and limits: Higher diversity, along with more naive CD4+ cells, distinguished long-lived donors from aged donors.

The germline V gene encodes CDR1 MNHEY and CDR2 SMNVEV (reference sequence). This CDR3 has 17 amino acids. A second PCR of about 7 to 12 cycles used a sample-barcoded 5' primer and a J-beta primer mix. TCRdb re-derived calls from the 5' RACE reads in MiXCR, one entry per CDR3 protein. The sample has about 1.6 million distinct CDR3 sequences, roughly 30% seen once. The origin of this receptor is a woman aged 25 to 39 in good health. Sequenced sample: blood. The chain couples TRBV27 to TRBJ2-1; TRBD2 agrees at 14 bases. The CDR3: CASSGLAGGRSCNEQFF. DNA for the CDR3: TGTGCCAGCAGTGGACTAGCGGGAGGAAGATCCTGCAATGAGCAGTTCTTC.